A single sample gave rise to the 31 T cell receptor beta chains below, sequenced in a study of cytomegalovirus exposure and HLA in healthy donors (TCRdb year 2017). The library was prepared using the immunoSEQ multiplex PCR assay. The multiplex PCR relied on a mix of 60 forward primers for TCR Vbeta segments and 13 reverse primers for TCR Jbeta segments. In its TCRdb copy, this immuneACCESS table keeps in-frame sequences only and misses some clones. Where compared with another copy, unresolved V genes explain less than half of these, and the others have no known cause. This sample lists roughly 160,000 clones; about 77% were detected once. The top ten clonotypes cover about 1.3% of the sample. Sequences were obtained from PBMCs. These receptors came from a woman between 50 and 59 years old in good health and CMV-seronegative.

This chain uses TRBV6-1 with TRBJ2-3; 7 bases map to TRBD2. Germline loops: CDR1 MNHNS, CDR2 SASEGT. The CDR3 loop spans 15 amino acids. V lost 3 bases and J lost 0; bases outside the gene matches: 3. The CDR3: CASSEREFSTDTQYF. Written as DNA, the CDR3 is TGTGCCAGCAGTGAGCGGGAGTTTAGCACAGATACGCAGTATTTT.

This clone was observed a single time. The CDR3 sequence: CASRGQEYGYTF. The CDR3 nucleotides are TGCGCCAGCAGGGGACAGGAGTATGGCTACACCTTC. V usage is TRBV10-1 and J usage is TRBJ1-2, with 8 bases matching TRBD1. The CDR3 spans 12 residues. Per the germline V gene, CDR1 is WNHNN and CDR2 is SYGVQD (reference sequence). J was trimmed by 5 bases and V by 6 bases; bases with no gene match: 2.

The chain carries TRBV4-2 and TRBJ1-6; D not certain. The CDR3 sequence is 16 residues long. The germline V gene encodes CDR1 LGHNA and CDR2 YNFKEQ. Trimming pared 3 bases from V and 4 bases from J, leaving 13 bases between. The CDR3 protein is CASSHSASDYNSPLHF. CDR3 DNA: TGTGCCAGCAGCCACTCAGCGTCAGATTATAATTCACCCCTCCACTTT.

The V gene is TRBV12-1, the J gene TRBJ1-2. TRBV12-1 is deemed a pseudogene. This CDR3 spans 10 amino acids. DNA for the CDR3: TGTGCCAGTCGGAACTATGGCTACACCTTC. Translating gives CASRNYGYTF.

The J gene is TRBJ2-1, the V gene TRBV9, with unresolved D. Per germline, CDR1 SGDLS and CDR2 YYNGEE. CDR3 size: 13 residues. V gave up 3 bases and J gave up 0 bases, with 4 bases separating them. In nucleotides, the CDR3 is TGTGCCAGCAGCGGGAGCTCCTACAATGAGCAGTTCTTC. The encoded protein is CASSGSSYNEQFF.

The rearrangement joins TRBV2 to TRBJ1-2; 9 nucleotides agree with TRBD1. CDR1 is SNHLY, CDR2 FYNNEI, per germline. The V and J ends lost 3 bases and 7 bases, in that order; junction bases with no gene match: 6. The CDR3 loop spans 14 amino acids. CDR3 sequence reads: CASSDNRGLGGYTF. CDR3 coding DNA: TGTGCCAGCAGTGATAACAGGGGGCTAGGTGGCTACACCTTC.

This clone was recorded a few times. This chain joins TRBV30 and TRBJ1-5; no clear D gene. V lost 2 bases and J lost 0, with 5 bases in between. The CDR3 runs to 13 residues. Germline CDR1 reads GTSNPN; CDR2 reads SVGIG (reference sequence). CDR3 DNA: TGTGCCTGGAGTCGGTATAGCAATCAGCCCCAGCATTTT. Translation: CAWSRYSNQPQHF.

The J gene is TRBJ2-1, the V gene TRBV5-4; 12 bases line up with TRBD2. The CDR3 is made up of 14 amino acids. V was clipped by 3 bases and J by 10 bases; unmatched bases: 5. Germline loops: CDR1 SGHNT, CDR2 YYREEE (reference sequence). The CDR3 protein is CASSSRLAGDEQFF. The DNA for the CDR3 is TGTGCCAGCAGCTCCCGACTAGCGGGAGACGAGCAGTTCTTC. Drawing the rest from reference TRBV5-4 and TRBJ2-1, the complete variable domain is ETGVTQSPTHLIKTRGQQVTLRCSSQSGHNTVSWYQQALGQGPQFIFQYYREEENGRGNFPPRFSGLQFPNYSSELNVNALELDDSALYLCASSSRLAGDEQFFGPGTRLTVL.

The CDR3 region has the DNA TGTGCCAGCAGTTTAAAATTGAGGGCAAATTCACCCCTCCACTTT. Protein sequence: CASSLKLRANSPLHF. This sequence joins TRBV28 and TRBJ1-6; no firm D call. This CDR3 is 15 amino acids long. The V end lost 2 bases, the J end lost 7 bases, and 12 bases lay between the germline ends. Germline V gene sequence: CDR1 MDHEN, CDR2 SYDVKM.

The chain carries TRBV5-6 and TRBJ1-5; D is perhaps TRBD1 (6 bases). The CDR3 loop spans 16 amino acids. The V gene lost 2 bases and the J gene lost 2 bases, with 14 bases spanning the gap. Germline V CDR1 and CDR2: SGHDT, YYEEEE. The CDR3 loop reads CASSFTGPGGNQPQHF. Here the CDR3 DNA reads TGTGCCAGCAGCTTTACAGGGCCGGGCGGCAATCAGCCCCAGCATTTT.

This chain uses TRBV19 with TRBJ1-5; maybe TRBD1 (6 bases). CDR1 is LNHDA and CDR2 is SQIVND in the germline V gene (reference sequence). The V end lost 9 bases, the J end lost 4 bases, and 19 bases lay between the germline ends. This CDR3 is built from 15 residues. The CDR3 coding sequence is TGTGCCAGCACTATCGGGACGCAGGGGAATCAGCCCCAGCATTTT. Protein product: CASTIGTQGNQPQHF.

The chain uses TRBV5-4 and TRBJ2-7; 7 bases align to TRBD2. The CDR3 contains 15 residues. J lost 2 bases, V lost 6 bases, and 11 bases had no gene match. CDR1 SGHNT and CDR2 YYREEE come from the germline V gene (reference sequence). The DNA for the CDR3 is TGTGCCAGCACCCCTCGGGCGGGGGAAACCTACGAGCAGTACTTC. It encodes CASTPRAGETYEQYF.

This clone has a handful of counts. The V call is TRBV5-1, the J call TRBJ1-4, with 9 bases identical to TRBD1. Germline trimming cut 4 bases from V and 6 bases from J; bases unmatched to any gene: 4. Germline CDR1 reads SGHRS; CDR2 reads YFSETQ. The CDR3 spans 14 residues. CDR3 DNA sequence: TGCGCCAGCAGCCCCCGACAGGGGGATGAAAAACTGTTTTTT. Its protein is CASSPRQGDEKLFF.

V is TRBV9 and J is TRBJ1-3, with 11 bases that match TRBD1. The germline gives CDR1 SGDLS, CDR2 YYNGEE. V lost 3 bases to trimming and J lost 0 bases; unmatched junction nucleotides: 14. CDR3 length equals 20 residues. DNA for the CDR3: TGTGCCAGCAGCGCCACCACCTTGGCCGGGACAGGGGGCTCTGGAAACACCATATATTTT. Translation gives CASSATTLAGTGGSGNTIYF.

As for this clone: A much larger clone differs by one base, so this may be a read error. The chain joins TRBV7-9 to TRBJ1-5; a possible D gene is TRBD1 (5 bases). From germline, CDR1 is SEHNR and CDR2 FQNEAQ (reference sequence). The CDR3 sequence is 15 residues long. In nucleotides, the CDR3 is TGTTCCAGCAGCGAGACAGCATCAGGTGATCAGCCCCAGCATTTT. It specifies CSSSETASGDQPQHF.

The V gene is TRBV29-1, the J gene TRBJ1-1; D uncertain. The CDR3 has 15 amino acids. Trimming left V 8 bases short and J 0 bases short, with 19 bases between. Germline CDR1 reads SQVTM; CDR2 reads ANQGSEA. This chain's CDR3 is CSTPGFGTMNTEAFF. CDR3 nucleotides: TGCAGCACCCCTGGGTTCGGAACTATGAACACTGAAGCTTTCTTT.

The chain carries TRBV6-6 and TRBJ1-3; weak D call: TRBD1 (6 bases). Germline CDR1 reads MNHNY; CDR2 reads SVGAGI (reference sequence). CDR3 size: 16 residues. Deletions cut 0 bases from V and 4 bases from J, with 13 bases between. The CDR3, as DNA: TGTGCCAGCAGTTACTCAAACAGGGTCGCAGGAAACACCATATATTTT. Its protein is CASSYSNRVAGNTIYF.

This clone occurred once. The J gene is TRBJ1-3, the V gene TRBV5-6; D remains ambiguous. V was trimmed by 4 bases and J by 0 bases, leaving 11 bases between them. The CDR3 runs 15 residues. Germline CDR1 and CDR2: SGHDT and YYEEEE. The CDR3 reads CASSLNRYSGNTIYF. DNA of the CDR3: TGTGCCAGCAGCCTCAATCGGTACTCTGGAAACACCATATATTTT.

The genes are TRBV7-9 and TRBJ1-1; 10 bases map to TRBD1. From germline, CDR1 is SEHNR and CDR2 FQNEAQ (reference sequence). CDR3 length equals 18 residues. V lost 0 bases and J lost 0; bases outside the gene matches: 7. CDR3 DNA sequence: TGTGCCAGCAGCTTAGCCTCGGGACAGGGGTCCATGAACACTGAAGCTTTCTTT. This sequence encodes CASSLASGQGSMNTEAFF.

As regards this clone: The same CDR3 can be traced to other DNA sequences in this sample. This rearrangement joins TRBV18 to TRBJ2-7; 8 bases fit TRBD2. Per germline, CDR1 KGHSH and CDR2 LQKENI. Germline trimming cut 1 base from V and 0 bases from J; bases unmatched to any gene: 2. The CDR3 length is 15 residues. CDR3 in DNA: TGTGCCAGCTCACCACTGGCGGGAGGCTCCTACGAGCAGTACTTC. Translating gives CASSPLAGGSYEQYF.

The V gene is TRBV28, the J gene TRBJ2-1; TRBD1 matches at 7 bases. Losses at the gene ends were 6 bases for V and 4 bases for J; bases not matched to a gene: 9. Germline assignment: CDR1 MDHEN and CDR2 SYDVKM. The CDR3 runs 15 residues. This CDR3 reads CASSLKGQLYNEQFF. The DNA for the CDR3 is TGTGCCAGCAGCCTAAAGGGACAGCTTTACAATGAGCAGTTCTTC.

The V gene is TRBV2, the J gene TRBJ1-1; D is unresolved. Germline-derived CDR1 and CDR2 are SNHLY and FYNNEI. There are 13 residues in the CDR3. Trimming removed 1 base at V and 3 bases at J, with 6 bases between. CDR3 region: CASSEGAYTEAFF. DNA of the CDR3: TGTGCCAGCAGTGAAGGCGCGTACACTGAAGCTTTCTTT.

The chain carries TRBV6-5 and TRBJ2-1; D gene ambiguous. The CDR3 totals 15 residues. Trimming stripped 2 bases from V and 4 bases from J, with 12 bases between. Germline-derived CDR1 and CDR2 are MNHEY and SVGAGI. CDR3 nucleotides: TGTGCCAGCAGTTACCAGTCTAGTGGGTACAATGAGCAGTTCTTC. It specifies CASSYQSSGYNEQFF.

A note on this clone: At one end, the junction sequence differs from germline, possibly due to a read error. The chain uses TRBV11-3 and TRBJ2-1, with D hard to call. This CDR3 has 13 amino acids. Germline CDR1 is SGHNT and CDR2 is YENEEA. The CDR3 is CAGSLGPQREQFF. In nucleotides, the CDR3 is TGTGCCGGCAGCTTAGGCCCACAACGAGAGCAGTTCTTC.

This sequence joins TRBV27 and TRBJ2-7; 13 nucleotides align to TRBD2. Germline values: CDR1 MNHEY, CDR2 SMNVEV (reference sequence). After removal of 4 bases from V and 5 bases from J, the junction contained 8 bases not matched to a gene. The length of the CDR3 is 16 residues. CDR3 bases: TGTGCCAGCAGTTCTCCCGGGACTAGCGGGATCAACGAGCAGTACTTC. It yields the protein CASSSPGTSGINEQYF.

The chain joins TRBV28 to TRBJ2-5; 13 nucleotides agree with TRBD2. In germline, CDR1 is MDHEN, CDR2 SYDVKM. The CDR3 runs to 17 residues. After removal of 0 bases from V and 2 bases from J, the junction contained 3 bases not matched to a gene. The CDR3 coding sequence is TGTGCCAGCAGTTTATGGGGACTAGCGGGGCTGCAAGAGACCCAGTACTTC. Protein: CASSLWGLAGLQETQYF.

This sequence joins TRBV19 and TRBJ1-2, with D perhaps TRBD1 (6 bases). Trimming took off 5 bases at V and 6 bases at J, with 25 bases between the two ends. This CDR3 is built from 17 residues. Germline V gives CDR1 LNHDA, CDR2 SQIVND (reference sequence). CDR3 bases: TGTGCCAGTAGTCCTCGGGACATTCGTGCCGCTATGCATGGCTACACCTTC. Its protein product is CASSPRDIRAAMHGYTF.

This chain connects TRBV7-9 to TRBJ1-2; unclear D gene. The CDR3 spans 13 residues. V lost 2 bases and J lost 2, with 6 bases in between. The germline V gene encodes CDR1 SEHNR and CDR2 FQNEAQ (reference sequence). This chain's CDR3 is CASSLTENYGYTF. The CDR3 DNA is TGTGCCAGCAGCTTAACAGAAAACTATGGCTACACCTTC.

The V and J genes are TRBV23-1 and TRBJ2-7; 8 bases fit TRBD2. TRBV23-1 is reported as an ORF; its role is uncertain. This CDR3 has 17 residues. Trimming removed 2 bases from V and 3 bases from J; junction bases left unmatched: 12. CDR3 sequence reads: CASSQHHPGGHFYEQYF. The DNA of the CDR3 is TGCGCCAGCAGTCAACACCATCCGGGGGGGCATTTCTACGAGCAGTACTTC.

This sequence joins TRBV5-6 and TRBJ2-5; D is undetermined. The V gene lost 0 bases and the J gene lost 1 base, with 16 bases spanning the gap. This CDR3 comprises 17 residues. Per the germline V gene, CDR1 is SGHDT and CDR2 is YYEEEE. This chain's CDR3 is CASSLVFSGEAQETQYF. The CDR3, as DNA: TGTGCCAGCAGCTTGGTTTTTAGTGGAGAAGCCCAAGAGACCCAGTACTTC.

The chain combines TRBV21-1 with TRBJ1-1; the table's D call of TRBD1 was not tested on the DNA. TRBV21-1 is given as a pseudogene. CDR3 size: 15 residues. The DNA for the CDR3 is TGTGCCAGCAGCAGAAGCGGGGACAGGCCCACTGAAGCTTTCTTT. Translated: CASSRSGDRPTEAFF.